This TCR beta chain is drawn from a study of blood T cell repertoires in COVID-19. As for the study in general: In each case, the material was cDNA or gDNA derived from T cells, B-cell-depleted T cells, or PBMCs.

As for this clone: The sample contains more than one DNA sequence encoding this CDR3.

Measured with immunoSEQ multiplex PCR; TCRdb has only the in-frame clones, and not every one. The data hold about 180,000 clones, with roughly nine tenths observed a single time. The sample comprised peripheral blood. The TCR was taken from a man between 65 and 85 years old with active or convalescent COVID-19.

DNA for the CDR3: TGTGCCAGCTCCCTCTCGGGGGGAACTGAAGCTTTCTTT. Protein sequence: CASSLSGGTEAFF. This sequence joins TRBV18 and TRBJ1-1; perhaps TRBD1 as D (5 bases). The germline V and J ends were trimmed by 6 bases and 5 bases, with 13 bases remaining between them. The V gene's germline CDR1 is KGHSH and CDR2 LQKENI. This CDR3 region has 13 residues.